The clone carrying this T cell receptor (beta chain) was seen ten or more times. Antigen specificity is unknown. The sample is drawn from a study of T cells in Graves' hyperthyroidism and ophthalmopathy. Overall study results and limits: Ophthalmopathy got predicted by the model a median 6.5 months before its onset.

Researchers amplified the TCR beta CDR3 regions from RNA transcripts. The HTBI primer set drove a first-round RT-PCR of the TCR CDR3. Using its own MiXCR run on the multiplex PCR reads, TCRdb lists one record per CDR3 protein. The table records hundreds of thousands of distinct CDR3 sequences, 13% to 15% of them present only once. CDR3 size: 14 residues. From germline, CDR1 is SQVTM and CDR2 ANQGSEA. Unmatched junction bases numbered 6, after V lost 4 bases and J lost 4 bases. Diagnoses were established using clinical symptoms, serum thyroxine and TRAb, thyroid ultrasound and orbital computed tomography.

Sequenced: blood. The sequence derives from a woman aged 45-65 years with Graves' ophthalmopathy. The J gene is TRBJ1-1, the V gene TRBV29-1; the match to TRBD1 covers 10 bases. Here the CDR3 DNA reads TGCAGCGTTGGAGACAGGGGGCTCGGCACTGAAGCTTTCTTT. It specifies CSVGDRGLGTEAFF.